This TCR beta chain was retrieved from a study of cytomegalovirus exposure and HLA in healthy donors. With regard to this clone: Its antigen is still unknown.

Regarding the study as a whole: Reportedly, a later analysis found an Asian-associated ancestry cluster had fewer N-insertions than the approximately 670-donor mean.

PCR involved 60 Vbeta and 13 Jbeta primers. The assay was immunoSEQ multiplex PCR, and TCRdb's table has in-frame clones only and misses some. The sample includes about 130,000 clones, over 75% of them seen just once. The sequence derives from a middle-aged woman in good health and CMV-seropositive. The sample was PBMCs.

Here the CDR3 reads CASSLGLAGGQRREQYF. CDR3 nucleotide sequence: TGTGCCAGCAGTTTGGGACTAGCGGGTGGGCAAAGGAGGGAGCAGTACTTC. The rearrangement links TRBV28 to TRBJ2-7; the match to TRBD2 covers 12 bases. Germline V CDR1 and CDR2: MDHEN, SYDVKM. The CDR3 is made up of 17 amino acids. The ends lost 3 bases at V and 7 bases at J; junction bases unmatched: 13.